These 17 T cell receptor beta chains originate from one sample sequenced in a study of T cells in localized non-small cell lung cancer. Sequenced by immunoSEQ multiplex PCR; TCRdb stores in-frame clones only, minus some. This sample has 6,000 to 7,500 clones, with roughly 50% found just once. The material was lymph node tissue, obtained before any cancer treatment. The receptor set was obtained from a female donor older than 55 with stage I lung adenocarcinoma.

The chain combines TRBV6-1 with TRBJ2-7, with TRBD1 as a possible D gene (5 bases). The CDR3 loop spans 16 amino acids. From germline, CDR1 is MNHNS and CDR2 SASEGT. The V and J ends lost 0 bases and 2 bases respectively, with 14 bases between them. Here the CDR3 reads CASSEAGPQETYEQYF. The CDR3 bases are TGTGCCAGCAGTGAAGCAGGCCCACAGGAGACCTACGAGCAGTACTTC.

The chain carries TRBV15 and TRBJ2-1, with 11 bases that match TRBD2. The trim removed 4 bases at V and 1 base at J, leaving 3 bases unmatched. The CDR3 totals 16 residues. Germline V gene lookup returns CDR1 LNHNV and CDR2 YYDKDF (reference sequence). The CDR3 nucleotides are TGTGCCACCAGCACCCGGACTAGCGGGTCCTACAATGAGCAGTTCTTC. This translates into CATSTRTSGSYNEQFF.

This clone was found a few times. The CDR3 loop is CASKIDSSYEQYF. The CDR3 DNA reads TGTGCCAGCAAGATAGACAGCTCCTACGAGCAGTACTTC. The chain combines TRBV28 with TRBJ2-7, with D possibly TRBD1 on 5 matching bases. The V end was cut by 7 bases, the J end by 0 bases, with 10 bases between. CDR1 is MDHEN and CDR2 is SYDVKM in the germline V gene. This CDR3 region has 13 residues. The full variable domain, completed using reference TRBV28 and TRBJ2-7, is DVKVTQSSRYLVKRTGEKVFLECVQDMDHENMFWYRQDPGLGLRLIYFSYDVKMKEKGDIPEGYSVSREKKERFSLILESASTNQTSMYLCASKIDSSYEQYFGPGTRLTVT.

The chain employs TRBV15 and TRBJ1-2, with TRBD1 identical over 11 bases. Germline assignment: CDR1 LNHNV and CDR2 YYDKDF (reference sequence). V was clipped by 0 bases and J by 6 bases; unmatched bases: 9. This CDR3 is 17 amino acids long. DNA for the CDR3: TGTGCCACCAGCAGAGATTTGTGGACAGGGGGCTTACATGGCTACACCTTC. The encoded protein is CATSRDLWTGGLHGYTF.

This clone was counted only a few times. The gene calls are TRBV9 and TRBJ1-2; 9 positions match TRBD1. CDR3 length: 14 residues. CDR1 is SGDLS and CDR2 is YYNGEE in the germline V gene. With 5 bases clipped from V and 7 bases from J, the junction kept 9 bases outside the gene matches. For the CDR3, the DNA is TGTGCCAGCAGTGTGGGGACAGGGTTAATTGGCTACACCTTC. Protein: CASSVGTGLIGYTF.

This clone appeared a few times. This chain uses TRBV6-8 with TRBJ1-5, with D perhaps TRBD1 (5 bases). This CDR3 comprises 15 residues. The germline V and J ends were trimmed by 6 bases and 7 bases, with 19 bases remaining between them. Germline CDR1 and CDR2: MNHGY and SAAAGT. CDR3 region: CASSNRGTERQPQHF. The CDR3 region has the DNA TGTGCCAGCAGCAATAGAGGGACGGAACGGCAGCCCCAGCATTTT.

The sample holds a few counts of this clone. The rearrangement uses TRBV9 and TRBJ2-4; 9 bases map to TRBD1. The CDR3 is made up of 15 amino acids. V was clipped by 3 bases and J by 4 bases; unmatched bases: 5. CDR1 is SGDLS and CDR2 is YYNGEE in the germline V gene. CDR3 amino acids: CASSEAGTGKNIQYF. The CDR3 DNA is TGTGCCAGCAGCGAAGCCGGGACAGGGAAAAACATTCAGTACTTC. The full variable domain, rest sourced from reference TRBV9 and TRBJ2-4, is DSGVTQTPKHLITATGQRVTLRCSPRSGDLSVYWYQQSLDQGLQFLIQYYNGEERAKGNILERFSAQQFPDLHSELNLSSLELGDSALYFCASSEAGTGKNIQYFGAGTRLSVL.

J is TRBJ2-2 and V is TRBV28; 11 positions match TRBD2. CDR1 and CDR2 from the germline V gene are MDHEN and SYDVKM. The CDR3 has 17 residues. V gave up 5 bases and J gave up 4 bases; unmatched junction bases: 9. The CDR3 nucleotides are TGTGCCAGCAGTGCCCCGGGACTAGCGGACATCACCGGGGAGCTGTTTTTT. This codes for CASSAPGLADITGELFF.

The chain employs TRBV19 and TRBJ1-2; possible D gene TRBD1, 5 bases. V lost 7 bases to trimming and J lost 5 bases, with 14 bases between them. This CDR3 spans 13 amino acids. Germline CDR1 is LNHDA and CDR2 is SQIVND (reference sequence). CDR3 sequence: CASTQQVGYGYTF. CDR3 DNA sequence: TGTGCCAGTACCCAACAGGTGGGGTATGGCTACACCTTC.

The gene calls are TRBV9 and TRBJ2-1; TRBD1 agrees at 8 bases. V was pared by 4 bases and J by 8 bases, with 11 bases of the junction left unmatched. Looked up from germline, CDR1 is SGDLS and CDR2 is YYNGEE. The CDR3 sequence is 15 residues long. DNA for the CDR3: TGTGCCAGCAGCCTTACTGGACAGGGTACCTATGAGCAGTTCTTC. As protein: CASSLTGQGTYEQFF.

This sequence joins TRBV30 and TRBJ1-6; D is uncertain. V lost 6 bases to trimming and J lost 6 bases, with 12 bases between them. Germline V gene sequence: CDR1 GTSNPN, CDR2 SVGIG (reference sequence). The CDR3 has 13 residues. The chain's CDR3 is CACLRAFNSPLHF. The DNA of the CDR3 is TGTGCCTGCCTCCGGGCGTTTAATTCACCCCTCCACTTT.

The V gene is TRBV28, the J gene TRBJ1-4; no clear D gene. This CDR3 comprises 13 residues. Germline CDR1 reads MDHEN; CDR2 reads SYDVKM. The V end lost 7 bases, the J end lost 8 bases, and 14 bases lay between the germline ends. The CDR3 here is CASTVGGREKLFF. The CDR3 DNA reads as TGTGCCAGCACCGTAGGTGGGAGGGAAAAACTGTTTTTT.

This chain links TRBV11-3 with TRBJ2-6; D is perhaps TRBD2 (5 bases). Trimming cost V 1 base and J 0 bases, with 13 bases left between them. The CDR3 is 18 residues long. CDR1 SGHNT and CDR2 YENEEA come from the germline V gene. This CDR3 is CASSLGGVGFSGANVLTF. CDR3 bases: TGTGCCAGCAGCTTAGGGGGAGTGGGTTTCTCTGGGGCCAACGTCCTGACTTTC.

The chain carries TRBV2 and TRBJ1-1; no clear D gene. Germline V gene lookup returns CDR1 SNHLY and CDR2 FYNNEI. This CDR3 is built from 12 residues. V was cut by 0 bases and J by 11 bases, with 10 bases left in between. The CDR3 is CASSEARARAFF. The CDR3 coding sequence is TGTGCCAGCAGTGAAGCAAGGGCGCGGGCTTTCTTT.

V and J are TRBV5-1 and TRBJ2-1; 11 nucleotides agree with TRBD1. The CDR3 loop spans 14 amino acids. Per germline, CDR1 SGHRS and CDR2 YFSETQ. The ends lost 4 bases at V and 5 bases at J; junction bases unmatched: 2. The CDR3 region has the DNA TGCGCCAGCAGCGGACAGGGGGCCCACAATGAGCAGTTCTTC. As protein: CASSGQGAHNEQFF.

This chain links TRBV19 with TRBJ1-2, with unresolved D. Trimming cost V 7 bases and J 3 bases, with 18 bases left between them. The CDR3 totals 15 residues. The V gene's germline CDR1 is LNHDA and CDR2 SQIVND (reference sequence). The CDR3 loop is CASTNPGKPHYGYTF. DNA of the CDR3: TGTGCCAGTACCAATCCCGGCAAACCTCACTATGGCTACACCTTC.

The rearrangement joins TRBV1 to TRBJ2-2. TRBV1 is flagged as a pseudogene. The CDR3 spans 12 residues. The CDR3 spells CANSQEPGELFF. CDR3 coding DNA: TGCGCCAACAGCCAAGAACCCGGGGAGCTGTTTTTT.